At least ten counts were recorded for the clone carrying this T cell receptor (beta chain). TCRdb reprocessed the multiplex PCR reads with MiXCR, giving one entry per CDR3 protein. The table records about 47,000 distinct CDR3 sequences, 20% to 25% of them present only once. This CDR3 is 14 amino acids long. V lost 5 bases and J lost 6; bases outside the gene matches: 7. This sample was taken from a study of breast tumors, draining lymph nodes, adjacent tissues. The chain links TRBV12-3 or TRBV12-4 to TRBJ1-5; 7 nucleotides align to TRBD1. The clonotype comes from a female donor with breast cancer. Some clones in this sample may be carry-over from other donors' samples. The material sequenced was breast tumor tissue. The CDR3 DNA reads TGTGCCAGCAGTCAGCGGACAGGCGGTCAGCCCCAGCATTTT. It codes for CASSQRTGGQPQHF.